The clone carrying this TCR beta chain was seen ten or more times. Its antigen is unidentified. Germline V lookup: CDR1 SEHNR, CDR2 FQNEAQ (reference sequence). Trimming pared 8 bases from V and 0 bases from J, leaving 17 bases between. The CDR3 covers 17 residues. This sample stems from a study of T cell repertoires in cytomegalovirus infection. Study-level information: Public TCR beta signatures marked donors with CMV infection and the matching HLA. Study-wide results and caveats: Carriage of CMV together with the relevant HLA was identifiable through cumulative public TCR beta family frequency. The response measured ex vivo was dominated by TCR beta clonotypes (HLA-C-restricted and CMV-specific).

TCRdb redid the calling of the reads with MiXCR, one entry per CDR3 protein. The sample has roughly 120,000 distinct CDR3 sequences; roughly a tenth are singletons. The TCR comes from a human donor in good health (CMV status not recorded). Some clones in this sample may be carry-over from other donors' samples. The chain is built from TRBV7-9 and TRBJ2-6; no clear D gene. Sequencing input: PBMCs, sequenced either directly or after in vitro stimulation (not recorded which). CDR3 amino acids: CASLGSSRISGANVLTF. CDR3 bases: TGTGCCAGCTTGGGGTCCTCTAGAATCTCTGGGGCCAACGTCCTGACTTTC. Based on the CDR3 plus reference TRBV7-9 and TRBJ2-6, the full variable domain is DTGVSQNPRHKITKRGQNVTFRCDPISEHNRLYWYRQTLGQGPEFLTYFQNEAQLEKSRLLSDRFSAERPKGSFSTLEIQRTEQGDSAMYLCASLGSSRISGANVLTFGAGSRLTVL.